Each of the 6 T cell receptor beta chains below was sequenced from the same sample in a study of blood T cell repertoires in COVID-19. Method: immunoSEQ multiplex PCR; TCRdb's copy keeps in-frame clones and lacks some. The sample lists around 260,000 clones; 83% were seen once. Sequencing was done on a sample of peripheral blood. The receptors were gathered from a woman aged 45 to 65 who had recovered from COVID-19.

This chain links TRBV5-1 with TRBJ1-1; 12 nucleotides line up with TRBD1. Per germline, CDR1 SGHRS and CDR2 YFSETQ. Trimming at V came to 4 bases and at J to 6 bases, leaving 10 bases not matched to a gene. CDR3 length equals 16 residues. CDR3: CASSNGTGGRRAEAFF. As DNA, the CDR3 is TGCGCCAGCAGCAACGGGACAGGGGGCCGTAGAGCTGAAGCTTTCTTT.

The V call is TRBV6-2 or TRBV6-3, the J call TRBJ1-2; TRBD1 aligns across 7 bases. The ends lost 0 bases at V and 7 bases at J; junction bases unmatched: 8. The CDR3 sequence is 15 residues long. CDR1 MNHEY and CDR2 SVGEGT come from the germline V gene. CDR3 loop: CASSYSRQGGFGYTF. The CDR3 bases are TGTGCCAGCAGTTACTCGCGACAGGGAGGCTTTGGCTACACCTTC.

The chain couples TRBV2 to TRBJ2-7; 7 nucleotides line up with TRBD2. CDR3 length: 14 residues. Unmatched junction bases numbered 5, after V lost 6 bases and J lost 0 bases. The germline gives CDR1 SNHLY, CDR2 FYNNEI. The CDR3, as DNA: TGTGCCAGCAGGGTCCTAGCGGACTCCTACGAGCAGTACTTC. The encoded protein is CASRVLADSYEQYF.

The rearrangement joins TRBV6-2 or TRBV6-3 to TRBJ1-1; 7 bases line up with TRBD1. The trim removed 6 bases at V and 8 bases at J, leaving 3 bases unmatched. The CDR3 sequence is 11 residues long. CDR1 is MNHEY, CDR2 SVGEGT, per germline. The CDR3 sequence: CASSQGQEAFF. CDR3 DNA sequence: TGTGCCAGCAGCCAGGGACAGGAAGCTTTCTTT.

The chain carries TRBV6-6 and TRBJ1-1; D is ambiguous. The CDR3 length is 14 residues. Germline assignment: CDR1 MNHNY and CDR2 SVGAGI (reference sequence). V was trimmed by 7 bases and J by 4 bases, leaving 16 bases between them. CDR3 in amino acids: CASISTRLGTEAFF. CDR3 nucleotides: TGTGCCAGCATTTCTACGAGGCTAGGCACTGAAGCTTTCTTT.

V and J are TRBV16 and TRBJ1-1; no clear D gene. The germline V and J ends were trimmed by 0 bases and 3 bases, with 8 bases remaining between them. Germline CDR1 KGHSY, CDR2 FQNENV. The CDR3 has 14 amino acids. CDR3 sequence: CASSQSEGYTEAFF. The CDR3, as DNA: TGTGCCAGCAGCCAATCGGAGGGTTACACTGAAGCTTTCTTT.